This T cell receptor (beta chain) was sequenced during a study of blood T cell repertoires in COVID-19. This clone appeared a single time. The assay was immunoSEQ multiplex PCR, and TCRdb's table has in-frame clones only and misses some. The sample contains roughly 200,000 clones, about four fifths of which appear only once. Sequenced: peripheral blood. The TCR sequence derives from a man between 70 and 80 years old with active or convalescent COVID-19.

This CDR3 reads CASRTPGASSYNEQFF. CDR3 DNA sequence: TGTGCCAGCAGAACCCCAGGGGCGAGCTCCTACAATGAGCAGTTCTTC. The J gene is TRBJ2-1, the V gene TRBV28; D might be TRBD1 (6 bases). Per the germline V gene, CDR1 is MDHEN and CDR2 is SYDVKM. V dropped 6 bases and J dropped 0 bases, with 15 bases sitting between them. The length of the CDR3 is 16 residues. The complete variable domain, with remaining parts taken from reference TRBV28 and TRBJ2-1, reads DVKVTQSSRYLVKRTGEKVFLECVQDMDHENMFWYRQDPGLGLRLIYFSYDVKMKEKGDIPEGYSVSREKKERFSLILESASTNQTSMYLCASRTPGASSYNEQFFGPGTRLTVL.